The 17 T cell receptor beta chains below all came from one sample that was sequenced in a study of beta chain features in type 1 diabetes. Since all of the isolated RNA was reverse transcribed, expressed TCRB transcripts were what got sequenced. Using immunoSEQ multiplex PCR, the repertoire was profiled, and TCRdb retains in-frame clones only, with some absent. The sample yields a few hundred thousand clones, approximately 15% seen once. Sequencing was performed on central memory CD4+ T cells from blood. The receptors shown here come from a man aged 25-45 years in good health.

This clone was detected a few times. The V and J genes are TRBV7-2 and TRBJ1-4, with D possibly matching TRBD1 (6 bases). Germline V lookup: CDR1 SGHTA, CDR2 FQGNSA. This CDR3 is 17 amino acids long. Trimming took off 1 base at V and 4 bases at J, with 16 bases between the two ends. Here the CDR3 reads CASSLGSLWDINEKLFF. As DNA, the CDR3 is TGTGCCAGCAGCTTAGGAAGTTTGTGGGACATTAATGAAAAACTGTTTTTT.

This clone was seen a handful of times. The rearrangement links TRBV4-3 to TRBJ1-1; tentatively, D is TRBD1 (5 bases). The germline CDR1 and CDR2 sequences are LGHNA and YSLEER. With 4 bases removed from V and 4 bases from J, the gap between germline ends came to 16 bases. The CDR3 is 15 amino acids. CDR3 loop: CASSRSQGSATEAFF. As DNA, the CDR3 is TGCGCCAGCAGCCGTTCCCAGGGTTCGGCCACTGAAGCTTTCTTT.

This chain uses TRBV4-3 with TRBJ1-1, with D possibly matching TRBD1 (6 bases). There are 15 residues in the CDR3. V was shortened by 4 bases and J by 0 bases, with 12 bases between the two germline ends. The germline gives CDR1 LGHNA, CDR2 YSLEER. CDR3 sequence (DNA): TGCGCCAGCAGCCCCAGGGCAGGGGTGAACACTGAAGCTTTCTTT. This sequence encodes CASSPRAGVNTEAFF.

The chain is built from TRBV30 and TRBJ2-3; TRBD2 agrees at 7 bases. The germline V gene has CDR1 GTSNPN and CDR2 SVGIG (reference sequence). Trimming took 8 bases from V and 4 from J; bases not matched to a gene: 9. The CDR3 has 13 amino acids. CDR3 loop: CASFAGDADTQYF. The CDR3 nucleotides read TGTGCCAGCTTCGCGGGGGATGCAGATACGCAGTATTTT.

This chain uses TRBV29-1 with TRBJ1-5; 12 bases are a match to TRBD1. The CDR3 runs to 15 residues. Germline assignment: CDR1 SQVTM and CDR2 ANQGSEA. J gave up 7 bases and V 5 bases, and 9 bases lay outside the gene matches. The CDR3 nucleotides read TGCAGCGTTCTTTTGGGGACAGGGGGCGGGCAGCCCCAGCATTTT. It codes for CSVLLGTGGGQPQHF.

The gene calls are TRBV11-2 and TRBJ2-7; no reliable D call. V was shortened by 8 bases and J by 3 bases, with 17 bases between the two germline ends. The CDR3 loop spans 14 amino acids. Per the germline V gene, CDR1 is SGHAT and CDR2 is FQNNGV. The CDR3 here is CASGPDSWSYEQYF. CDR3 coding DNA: TGTGCCAGCGGGCCGGATTCTTGGAGCTACGAGCAGTACTTC.

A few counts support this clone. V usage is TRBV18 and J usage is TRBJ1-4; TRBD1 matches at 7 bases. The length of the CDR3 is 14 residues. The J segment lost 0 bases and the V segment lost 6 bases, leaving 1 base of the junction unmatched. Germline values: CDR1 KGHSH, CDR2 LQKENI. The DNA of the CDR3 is TGTGCCAGCTCGGACAGGACAACTAATGAAAAACTGTTTTTT. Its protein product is CASSDRTTNEKLFF.

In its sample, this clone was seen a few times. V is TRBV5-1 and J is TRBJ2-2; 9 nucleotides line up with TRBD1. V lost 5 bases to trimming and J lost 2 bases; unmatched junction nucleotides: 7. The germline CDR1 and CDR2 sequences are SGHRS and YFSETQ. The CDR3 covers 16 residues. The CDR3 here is CASRSPGQGNTGELFF. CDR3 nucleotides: TGCGCCAGCAGATCTCCGGGACAGGGAAACACCGGGGAGCTGTTTTTT. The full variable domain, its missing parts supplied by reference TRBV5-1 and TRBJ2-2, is KAGVTQTPRYLIKTRGQQVTLSCSPISGHRSVSWYQQTPGQGLQFLFEYFSETQRNKGNFPGRFSGRQFSNSRSEMNVSTLELGDSALYLCASRSPGQGNTGELFFGEGSRLTVL.

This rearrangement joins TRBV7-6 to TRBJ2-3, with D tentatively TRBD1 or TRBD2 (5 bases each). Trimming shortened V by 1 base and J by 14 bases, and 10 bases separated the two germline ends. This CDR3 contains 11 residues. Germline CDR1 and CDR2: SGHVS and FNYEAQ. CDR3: CASSLGDRGYF. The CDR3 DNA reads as TGTGCCAGCAGCTTAGGGGACCGTGGGTATTTT.

The CDR3 reads CASSSGQGYSYEQYV. CDR3 coding DNA: TGTGCCAGCAGCTCGGGACAGGGGTACTCCTACGAGCAGTACGTC. The chain is built from TRBV11-2 and TRBJ2-7; 10 nucleotides agree with TRBD1. Germline V gives CDR1 SGHAT, CDR2 FQNNGV. The CDR3 sequence is 15 residues long. After removal of 4 bases from V and 0 bases from J, the junction contained 3 bases not matched to a gene.

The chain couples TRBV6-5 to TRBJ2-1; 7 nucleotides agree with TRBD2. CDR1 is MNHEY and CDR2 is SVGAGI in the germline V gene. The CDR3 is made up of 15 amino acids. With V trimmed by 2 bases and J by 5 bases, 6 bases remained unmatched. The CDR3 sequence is CASSYRGRWDNEQFF. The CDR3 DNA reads TGTGCCAGCAGTTACCGCGGGAGATGGGACAATGAGCAGTTCTTC.

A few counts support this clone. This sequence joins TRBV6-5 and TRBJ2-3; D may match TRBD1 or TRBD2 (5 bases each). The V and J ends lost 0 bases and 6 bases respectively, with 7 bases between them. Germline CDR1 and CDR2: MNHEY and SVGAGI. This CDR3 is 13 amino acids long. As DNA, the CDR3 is TGTGCCAGCAGTTACTCGTGGGGGGATACGCAGTATTTT. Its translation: CASSYSWGDTQYF.

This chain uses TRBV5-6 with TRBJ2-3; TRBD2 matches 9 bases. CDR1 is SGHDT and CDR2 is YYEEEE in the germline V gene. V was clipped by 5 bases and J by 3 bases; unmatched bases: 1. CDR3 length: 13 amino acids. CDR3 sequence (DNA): TGTGCCAGCAGGCGGGAGGGTACAGATACGCAGTATTTT. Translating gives CASRREGTDTQYF. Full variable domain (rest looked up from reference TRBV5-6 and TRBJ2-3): DAGVTQSPTHLIKTRGQQVTLRCSPKSGHDTVSWYQQALGQGPQFIFQYYEEEERQRGNFPDRFSGHQFPNYSSELNVNALLLGDSALYLCASRREGTDTQYFGPGTRLTVL.

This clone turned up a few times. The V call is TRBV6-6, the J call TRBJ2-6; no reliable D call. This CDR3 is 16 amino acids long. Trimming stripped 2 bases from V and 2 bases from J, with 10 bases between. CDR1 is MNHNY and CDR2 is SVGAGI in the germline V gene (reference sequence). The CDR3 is CASSYPAGTGANVLTF. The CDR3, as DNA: TGTGCCAGCAGTTACCCGGCAGGTACTGGGGCCAACGTCCTGACTTTC.

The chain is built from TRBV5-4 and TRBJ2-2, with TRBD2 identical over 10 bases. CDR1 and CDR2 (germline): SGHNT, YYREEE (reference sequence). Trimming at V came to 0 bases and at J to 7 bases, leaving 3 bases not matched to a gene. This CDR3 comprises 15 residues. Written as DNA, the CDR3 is TGTGCCAGCAGCTTGGGTCTAGCGGGAGTCGGGGAGCTGTTTTTT. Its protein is CASSLGLAGVGELFF.

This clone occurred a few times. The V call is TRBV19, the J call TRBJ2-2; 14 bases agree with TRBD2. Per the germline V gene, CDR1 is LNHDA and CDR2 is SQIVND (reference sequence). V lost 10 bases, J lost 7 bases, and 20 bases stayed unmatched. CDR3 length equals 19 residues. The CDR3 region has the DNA TGTGCCACATCAAAAACGACCGTCGGACTAGCGGGAGGAGGCGGGGAGCTGTTTTTT. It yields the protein CATSKTTVGLAGGGGELFF.

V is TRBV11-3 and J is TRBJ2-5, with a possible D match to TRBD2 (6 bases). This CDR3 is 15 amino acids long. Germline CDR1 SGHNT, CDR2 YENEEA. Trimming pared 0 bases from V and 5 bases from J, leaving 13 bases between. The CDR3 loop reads CASSLDMGLAETQYF. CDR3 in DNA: TGTGCCAGCAGCTTAGATATGGGGCTAGCGGAGACCCAGTACTTC.